The 8 T cell receptor beta chains below all came from one sample that was sequenced in a study of cytomegalovirus exposure and HLA in healthy donors. Using immunoSEQ multiplex PCR, the repertoire was profiled, and TCRdb retains in-frame clones only, with some absent. The sample lists fewer than 60,000 clones, just over 90% occurring once. The sequenced sample consisted of PBMCs. These receptor sequences come from a woman between 18 and 29 years old in good health and CMV-seropositive.

The chain links TRBV28 to TRBJ1-2; D is ambiguous. V was clipped by 3 bases and J by 6 bases, with 11 bases between them. CDR3 length equals 13 residues. Germline V CDR1 and CDR2: MDHEN, SYDVKM. In nucleotides, the CDR3 is TGTGCCAGCAGTTTGCAGGTTTATAATGGCTACACCTTC. Protein sequence: CASSLQVYNGYTF.

This chain joins TRBV4-1 and TRBJ2-5; 7 nucleotides match TRBD2. Germline assignment: CDR1 MGHRA and CDR2 YSYEKL. With V trimmed by 1 base and J by 4 bases, 12 bases remained unmatched. This CDR3 has 17 residues. The CDR3 is CASSQGRLRGSRETQYF. The CDR3 DNA sequence: TGCGCCAGCAGCCAAGGAAGGTTGCGGGGGTCGAGAGAGACCCAGTACTTC.

The V gene is TRBV6-5, the J gene TRBJ1-2; possible D gene TRBD1, 5 bases. The CDR3 is 15 amino acids. Germline V CDR1 and CDR2: MNHEY, SVGAGI. The V gene lost 6 bases and the J gene lost 7 bases, with 21 bases spanning the gap. DNA of the CDR3: TGTGCCAGCAGACGTCTTAAGGAGGGGTTGTTTGGCTACACCTTC. Residues: CASRRLKEGLFGYTF.

This clone was observed a single time. The chain combines TRBV9 with TRBJ2-1; 10 nucleotides align to TRBD1. The trim removed 3 bases at V and 3 bases at J, leaving 3 bases unmatched. This CDR3 has 15 amino acids. CDR1 SGDLS and CDR2 YYNGEE come from the germline V gene. This CDR3 is CASSAGQGRYNEQFF. The CDR3 nucleotides read TGTGCCAGCAGCGCGGGACAGGGGCGCTACAATGAGCAGTTCTTC.

This chain links TRBV19 with TRBJ1-5; D call uncertain. The length of the CDR3 is 17 residues. Germline CDR1 reads LNHDA; CDR2 reads SQIVND (reference sequence). The germline V and J ends were trimmed by 6 bases and 0 bases, with 18 bases remaining between them. CDR3 in DNA: TGTGCCAGTAGCGACCCCGGACTCCTCGTTAGCAATCAGCCCCAGCATTTT. Its translation: CASSDPGLLVSNQPQHF.

J is TRBJ1-1 and V is TRBV29-1, with D perhaps matching TRBD1 (5 bases). From germline, CDR1 is SQVTM and CDR2 ANQGSEA. The CDR3 runs to 10 residues. Trimming stripped 4 bases from V and 11 bases from J, with 11 bases between. The CDR3 loop is CSVVSRGAFF. CDR3 coding DNA: TGCAGCGTTGTTTCCCGGGGGGCTTTCTTT.

This clone was counted a single time. The sample holds other DNA sequences that translate to the same CDR3. The V gene is TRBV20-1, the J gene TRBJ1-2, with 7 bases that match TRBD1. V lost 6 bases to trimming and J lost 3 bases; unmatched junction nucleotides: 1. This CDR3 comprises 11 residues. Germline V gene lookup returns CDR1 DFQATT and CDR2 SNEGSKA (reference sequence). The CDR3 spells CSADRDYGYTF. The CDR3, as DNA: TGCAGTGCCGACAGGGACTATGGCTACACCTTC.

The chain has TRBV14 and TRBJ1-2, with 7 positions matching TRBD1. Trimming removed 4 bases from V and 4 bases from J; junction bases left unmatched: 3. This CDR3 has 13 amino acids. CDR1 and CDR2 from the germline V gene are SGHDN and FVKESK. The CDR3 sequence is CASSRDSPYGYTF. CDR3 DNA: TGTGCCAGCAGCCGGGACAGTCCCTATGGCTACACCTTC.